The 10 T cell receptor beta chains presented below share a single source sample, sequenced in a study of patients and donors after allogeneic stem cell transplantation. TCRdb re-called the RT-PCR reads through MiXCR, storing one row per CDR3 protein. The sample shows approximately 410,000 distinct CDR3 sequences, around 16% of them seen only once. Sequenced input: blood, either unsorted or a sorted T cell fraction (not recorded which). The source of these receptors is a human donor who was either an allogeneic HSCT recipient or a stem cell or donor lymphocyte infusion donor (not recorded which). It is not recorded whose cells these are; they may come from a transplant donor.

This clonotype was detected ten times or more. CDR3 DNA sequence: TGTGCCACAACCGATAGGAACACTGAAGCTTTCTTT. It encodes CATTDRNTEAFF. This chain joins TRBV15 and TRBJ1-1, with unresolved D. Germline V gene data show CDR1 as LNHNV and CDR2 as YYDKDF (reference sequence). CDR3 length equals 12 residues. Between the trimmed V and J ends, which lost 9 bases and 1 base, there was a span of 9 bases.

This clonotype was counted only a few times. The rearrangement joins TRBV12-3 or TRBV12-4 to TRBJ2-7; D call uncertain. The length of the CDR3 is 12 residues. Trimming cost V 5 bases and J 3 bases, with 8 bases left between them. The CDR3 DNA reads TGTGCCAGCAGTATGCTGGTCTACGAGCAGTACTTC. It yields the protein CASSMLVYEQYF.

This chain joins TRBV27 and TRBJ2-3, with D possibly TRBD1 on 6 matching bases. V was cut by 3 bases and J by 6 bases, with 7 bases left in between. The CDR3 runs to 12 residues. The germline V gene encodes CDR1 MNHEY and CDR2 SMNVEV (reference sequence). CDR3 loop: CASSFRGDTQYF. Here the CDR3 DNA reads TGTGCCAGCAGTTTTAGGGGGGATACGCAGTATTTT.

This rearrangement joins TRBV5-6 to TRBJ2-2, with TRBD1 matching 8 bases. The germline gives CDR1 SGHDT, CDR2 YYEEEE. This CDR3 contains 16 residues. V shed 4 bases and J 0 bases; nucleotides not matched to a gene: 5. The CDR3 here is CASSHTGGPNTGELFF. As DNA, the CDR3 is TGTGCCAGCAGCCATACAGGGGGACCGAACACCGGGGAGCTGTTTTTT.

The count of this clonotype is one. V gene TRBV6-5 combines with J gene TRBJ2-1; 8 nucleotides align to TRBD2. This CDR3 region has 15 residues. Germline assignment: CDR1 MNHEY and CDR2 SVGAGI. With V trimmed by 3 bases and J by 5 bases, 6 bases remained unmatched. The CDR3 here is CASSYRLARDNEQFF. The DNA for the CDR3 is TGTGCCAGCAGTTATCGACTAGCGAGAGACAATGAGCAGTTCTTC.

Notes on this clonotype: The junction departs from the called germline gene at one end, perhaps through a read error. The chain has TRBV12-3 or TRBV12-4 and TRBJ2-1; D is unresolved. The CDR3 is made up of 12 amino acids. The CDR3 sequence is CASSTAPKTLAF. The CDR3, as DNA: TGTGCCAGCAGTACGGCTCCTAAAACGCTGGCCTTC.

The chain joins TRBV20-1 to TRBJ2-3; 10 bases match TRBD1. The CDR3 spans 14 residues. V lost 5 bases, J lost 5 bases, and 7 bases stayed unmatched. CDR1 is DFQATT and CDR2 is SNEGSKA in the germline V gene (reference sequence). This CDR3 reads CSAVGQGSEDTQYF. The CDR3 coding sequence is TGCAGTGCTGTGGGACAGGGGAGTGAAGATACGCAGTATTTT.

This clonotype was recorded at least ten times. This chain links TRBV4-3 with TRBJ2-1, with D tentatively TRBD1 or TRBD2 (6 bases each). The germline V gene encodes CDR1 LGHNA and CDR2 YSLEER. The CDR3 is made up of 15 amino acids. Trimming shortened V by 1 base and J by 10 bases, and 17 bases separated the two germline ends. Written as DNA, the CDR3 is TGCGCCAGCAGCCAAGTTGGGTGGGTCGGGGGCGAGCAGTTCTTC. Residues: CASSQVGWVGGEQFF.

The V call is TRBV11-2, the J call TRBJ1-1, with TRBD1 as a possible D gene (6 bases). CDR1 and CDR2 from the germline V gene are SGHAT and FQNNGV. V lost 3 bases, J lost 6 bases, and 14 bases lay in between. The CDR3 runs to 14 residues. As DNA, the CDR3 is TGTGCCAGCAGCTTCGGGGGCCAGGGCGCTGAAGCTTTCTTT. This translates into CASSFGGQGAEAFF.

In its sample, this clonotype was seen a few times. The rearrangement links TRBV7-3 to TRBJ2-1; 11 bases are a match to TRBD1. Germline CDR1 is SGHTA and CDR2 is FQGTGA. The CDR3 runs to 19 residues. J was trimmed by 2 bases and V by 5 bases; bases with no gene match: 14. In DNA, the CDR3 is TGTGCCAGCAGCACCCGGACAGGGGGCGGGTTTAGGGCCTACAATGAGCAGTTCTTC. Translating gives CASSTRTGGGFRAYNEQFF.